A single sample is the source of the 30 T cell receptor beta chains below, sequenced in a study of T-cell reconstitution after alpha-beta-depleted transplantation in children (dated by TCRdb to 2016 to 2017). Taken with the paper, the label for treatment or condition translates to: allogeneic hematopoietic cell transplantation with graft depleted of TCRalphabeta T cells and CD19 B cells. The library was made by PCR. Instrument on record: Illumina HiSeq 2500. To normalize quantification of the TCRbeta repertoire, the TCR libraries were built with molecular barcoding that relied on unique molecular identifiers. TCRdb redid the processing of the public reads, applying fastp at Q25 and MiXCR, and retained in-frame beta chains. Records with the same CDR3 protein are collapsed into one entry carrying the most frequent genes and DNA. The sample records a few hundred thousand distinct CDR3 sequences, 25% to 30% of which are singletons. The ten largest clones represent 30% to 45% of the sample.

The sample consisted of PBMCs, taken before TCRalphabeta/CD19-depleted stem cell transplant. Source of these receptors: a boy younger than two with Wiskott-Aldrich syndrome, due to receive a stem cell transplant.

This clonotype was seen only a few times. This chain joins TRBV5-1 and TRBJ2-7; TRBD1 agrees at 9 bases. After removal of 4 bases from V and 3 bases from J, the junction contained 5 bases not matched to a gene. The CDR3 contains 14 residues. Germline V gene data show CDR1 as SGHRS and CDR2 as YFSETQ. Here the CDR3 DNA reads TGCGCCAGCAGCCCTACGACAGGGGGCTACGAGCAGTACTTC. Translation: CASSPTTGGYEQYF.

The rearrangement uses TRBV20-1 and TRBJ2-1, with 7 nucleotides matching TRBD1. Trimming took 5 bases from V and 5 from J; bases not matched to a gene: 9. Germline V gene lookup returns CDR1 DFQATT and CDR2 SNEGSKA (reference sequence). This CDR3 region has 14 residues. This CDR3 is CSARRGHSDNEQFF. The CDR3 nucleotides read TGCAGTGCTCGAAGGGGGCATTCCGACAATGAGCAGTTCTTC.

A few counts support this clonotype. At one of its ends the junction is not consistent with the germline gene, which may arise from a read error. The CDR3 DNA reads TGTGCCAGCAGTGAATCGAGGACAGGGGGGTCCGCCGGGCCAGTCTTC. Amino acids: CASSESRTGGSAGPVF. The chain uses TRBV25-1 and TRBJ2-1; 10 bases are a match to TRBD1. The length of the CDR3 is 16 residues. In germline, CDR1 is MGHDK, CDR2 SYGVNS.

The chain uses TRBV6-1 and TRBJ2-1, with 14 bases fitting TRBD2. This CDR3 has 19 residues. In germline, CDR1 is MNHNS, CDR2 SASEGT. The trim removed 2 bases at V and 7 bases at J, leaving 13 bases unmatched. DNA for the CDR3: TGTGCCAGCAGTGAACCGGGACTAGCGGGAGCAGGTAGCGGGAATGAGCAGTTCTTC. This gives the protein CASSEPGLAGAGSGNEQFF.

A few counts support this clonotype. This chain connects TRBV5-1 to TRBJ1-4; D uncertain. V lost 2 bases and J 5 bases, leaving 16 bases between the germline ends. The CDR3 has 16 amino acids. Germline loops: CDR1 SGHRS, CDR2 YFSETQ. The CDR3 protein is CASSFEGGPRNEKLFF. CDR3 DNA sequence: TGCGCCAGCAGCTTCGAGGGTGGGCCGCGAAATGAAAAACTGTTTTTT.

The rearrangement joins TRBV12-3 or TRBV12-4 to TRBJ2-2; 9 nucleotides match TRBD2. CDR3 length equals 16 residues. Trimming at V came to 2 bases and at J to 6 bases, leaving 7 bases not matched to a gene. The CDR3 sequence: CASSLTLAGRSGELFF. CDR3 bases: TGTGCCAGCAGTTTAACCCTAGCGGGAAGGTCCGGGGAGCTGTTTTTT.

This clonotype has only a few counts. The chain joins TRBV20-1 to TRBJ2-5; TRBD1 might be the D (7 bases). Trimming pared 3 bases from V and 4 bases from J, leaving 18 bases between. In germline, CDR1 is DFQATT, CDR2 SNEGSKA (reference sequence). The length of the CDR3 is 15 residues. The CDR3, as DNA: TGCAGTGCTAGCATCCGACAGGGAGGTTCAGAGACCCAGTACTTC. Translated: CSASIRQGGSETQYF.

This clonotype was picked up one time. The V and J genes are TRBV12-3 or TRBV12-4 and TRBJ1-2; TRBD1 aligns across 12 bases. Unmatched junction bases numbered 9, after V lost 6 bases and J lost 4 bases. The CDR3 sequence is 16 residues long. This chain's CDR3 is CASRRKGTGGIYGYTF. CDR3 coding DNA: TGTGCCAGCAGGAGAAAAGGGACAGGGGGCATCTATGGCTACACCTTC.

This clonotype was observed a handful of times. The V gene is TRBV5-1, the J gene TRBJ1-2, with a tentative D call TRBD1 (5 bases). The germline CDR1 and CDR2 sequences are SGHRS and YFSETQ. Trimming took off 2 bases at V and 7 bases at J, with 12 bases between the two ends. This CDR3 comprises 13 residues. The CDR3 here is CASSLWGEGGYTF. The CDR3 nucleotides read TGCGCCAGCAGCTTATGGGGGGAAGGTGGCTACACCTTC.

The gene calls are TRBV27 and TRBJ2-7; D unresolved. V dropped 5 bases and J dropped 2 bases, with 13 bases sitting between them. The germline V gene encodes CDR1 MNHEY and CDR2 SMNVEV (reference sequence). The CDR3 runs 14 residues. CDR3 region: CASSPAGLPYEQYF. As DNA, the CDR3 is TGTGCCAGCAGTCCCGCCGGGCTCCCCTACGAGCAGTACTTC.

The CDR3 is CAISESIPGEQFF. DNA of the CDR3: TGTGCCATCAGTGAGTCGATACCGGGTGAGCAGTTCTTC. V gene TRBV10-3 combines with J gene TRBJ2-1; D gene ambiguous. There are 13 residues in the CDR3. The germline gives CDR1 ENHRY, CDR2 SYGVKD. V was cut by 0 bases and J by 9 bases, with 9 bases left in between.

The sample holds a few counts of this clonotype. V usage is TRBV7-2 and J usage is TRBJ2-7; TRBD2 aligns across 8 bases. This CDR3 is built from 16 residues. Germline CDR1 SGHTA, CDR2 FQGNSA. Trimming cost V 5 bases and J 2 bases; bases outside gene matches: 11. CDR3 sequence: CASSPHGLARPYEQYF. CDR3 in DNA: TGTGCCAGCAGCCCCCACGGACTAGCACGACCCTACGAGCAGTACTTC.

This chain joins TRBV5-1 and TRBJ2-3; D may be TRBD2 (6 bases). CDR3 length equals 15 residues. In germline, CDR1 is SGHRS, CDR2 YFSETQ. V was shortened by 3 bases and J by 4 bases, with 15 bases between the two germline ends. The CDR3 DNA sequence: TGCGCCAGCAGCTGGGGACTCATTCTAGCAGATACGCAGTATTTT. As protein: CASSWGLILADTQYF.

This clonotype was seen a few times. The V and J genes are TRBV6-5 and TRBJ2-1; 14 bases are a match to TRBD2. Losses at the gene ends were 0 bases for V and 7 bases for J; bases not matched to a gene: 8. This CDR3 has 18 residues. CDR1 is MNHEY and CDR2 is SVGAGI in the germline V gene. The chain's CDR3 is CASSYSGLAGVFGNEQFF. Written as DNA, the CDR3 is TGTGCCAGCAGTTACTCGGGACTAGCGGGAGTATTTGGGAATGAGCAGTTCTTC.

This clonotype has just one count. V and J are TRBV7-2 and TRBJ1-2; D gene ambiguous. Germline V gene sequence: CDR1 SGHTA, CDR2 FQGNSA. Trimming removed 3 bases from V and 7 bases from J, with 15 bases in between. This CDR3 has 14 amino acids. The CDR3 DNA is TGTGCCAGCAGCTTGGGTCCAGGCCGGGGTGGCTACACCTTC. This translates into CASSLGPGRGGYTF.

This clonotype has more than one count but fewer than ten. This sequence joins TRBV18 and TRBJ2-2, with D hard to call. Trimming took 3 bases from V and 6 from J, leaving 11 bases between them. Germline V gene sequence: CDR1 KGHSH, CDR2 LQKENI. The CDR3 contains 14 residues. DNA of the CDR3: TGTGCCAGCTCACCTGTCGACTTCGCCGGGGAGCTGTTTTTT. Amino acids: CASSPVDFAGELFF.

This clonotype was observed a few times. The genes are TRBV10-3 and TRBJ2-3; 9 bases align to TRBD2. The germline CDR1 and CDR2 sequences are ENHRY and SYGVKD. The CDR3 covers 17 residues. V lost 2 bases to trimming and J lost 2 bases; unmatched junction nucleotides: 8. The CDR3 DNA reads as TGTGCCATCAGTGAGGGGCTAGCGGGAACCGCCACAGATACGCAGTATTTT. Translated, it gives CAISEGLAGTATDTQYF.

The rearrangement joins TRBV5-1 to TRBJ2-2; D possibly matches TRBD1 or TRBD2 (5 bases each). V lost 4 bases and J 7 bases, leaving 14 bases between the germline ends. CDR3 size: 14 residues. Per the germline V gene, CDR1 is SGHRS and CDR2 is YFSETQ. The CDR3 region is CASSLDTGLGELFF. The CDR3 bases are TGCGCCAGCAGCCTGGATACGGGGCTCGGGGAGCTGTTTTTT.

The chain is built from TRBV10-3 and TRBJ2-1; 10 nucleotides line up with TRBD2. The CDR3 is 21 amino acids. V was pared by 0 bases and J by 2 bases, with 16 bases of the junction left unmatched. Germline V gives CDR1 ENHRY, CDR2 SYGVKD. The CDR3 DNA follows: TGTGCCATCAGTGAGTCATCATTTGCGCTAGCGGGAGATCGGACCTACAATGAGCAGTTCTTC. It translates to CAISESSFALAGDRTYNEQFF.

This clonotype appeared a few times. The J gene is TRBJ2-1, the V gene TRBV10-3; no definite D call. Germline-derived CDR1 and CDR2 are ENHRY and SYGVKD. The CDR3 totals 15 residues. The V gene lost 5 bases and the J gene lost 4 bases, with 15 bases spanning the gap. For the CDR3, the DNA is TGTGCCATCAGTTCCGATATAGGACGGTACAATGAGCAGTTCTTC. This gives the protein CAISSDIGRYNEQFF.

The chain couples TRBV3-1 to TRBJ2-1; D perhaps matches TRBD2 (5 bases). The V end was cut by 3 bases, the J end by 4 bases, with 25 bases between. Per the germline V gene, CDR1 is LGHDT and CDR2 is YNNKEL (reference sequence). The CDR3 runs to 19 residues. The DNA of the CDR3 is TGTGCCAGCAGCCACTTCACTAGTCCTTATGAGCCCGGGTACAATGAGCAGTTCTTC. It codes for CASSHFTSPYEPGYNEQFF.

This clonotype was observed a few times. The chain carries TRBV5-1 and TRBJ1-1; D might be TRBD1 (6 bases). CDR3 length equals 14 residues. V lost 0 bases and J 6 bases, leaving 12 bases between the germline ends. Germline V gene lookup returns CDR1 SGHRS and CDR2 YFSETQ. CDR3 sequence (DNA): TGCGCCAGCAGCTTGGATCAGGGGAGTCCTGAAGCTTTCTTT. This sequence encodes CASSLDQGSPEAFF. The full variable domain, in which reference TRBV5-1 and TRBJ1-1 provide the parts outside the CDR3, is KAGVTQTPRYLIKTRGQQVTLSCSPISGHRSVSWYQQTPGQGLQFLFEYFSETQRNKGNFPGRFSGRQFSNSRSEMNVSTLELGDSALYLCASSLDQGSPEAFFGQGTRLTVV.

This sequence joins TRBV28 and TRBJ2-7; 12 bases match TRBD2. The junction had 10 bases not matched to a gene; V was cut back by 5 bases and J by 2 bases. CDR3 size: 17 residues. Germline CDR1 MDHEN, CDR2 SYDVKM. The CDR3 reads CASSPPGLAGLPYEQYF. CDR3 nucleotides: TGTGCCAGCAGTCCCCCTGGACTAGCGGGACTTCCCTACGAGCAGTACTTC.

A few counts support this clonotype. The V call is TRBV14, the J call TRBJ2-1; no firm D call. Looked up from germline, CDR1 is SGHDN and CDR2 is FVKESK. V lost 1 base and J lost 4, with 8 bases in between. This CDR3 has 14 residues. The CDR3 here is CASSQAVRYNEQFF. Written as DNA, the CDR3 is TGTGCCAGCAGCCAAGCTGTCCGTTACAATGAGCAGTTCTTC.

The chain combines TRBV20-1 with TRBJ2-3; D is undetermined. The CDR3 covers 14 residues. The V end lost 1 base, the J end lost 2 bases, and 10 bases lay between the germline ends. Looked up from germline, CDR1 is DFQATT and CDR2 is SNEGSKA (reference sequence). The CDR3 nucleotides read TGCAGTGCTAGAGTCGGCAGGACCACAGATACGCAGTATTTT. Translating gives CSARVGRTTDTQYF.

This clonotype was picked up a small number of times. This chain uses TRBV12-5 with TRBJ2-1; D gene ambiguous. Trimming took 1 base from V and 4 from J, leaving 20 bases between them. This CDR3 contains 18 residues. Germline V gene sequence: CDR1 LGHNT, CDR2 FRNRAP. Written as DNA, the CDR3 is TGTGCTAGTGGTTTGGCCCCTCTTATGAGGACGCCATACAATGAGCAGTTCTTC. It codes for CASGLAPLMRTPYNEQFF.

The chain links TRBV5-1 to TRBJ2-2; 8 nucleotides align to TRBD1. Trimming took 0 bases from V and 1 from J; bases not matched to a gene: 5. The CDR3 runs to 17 residues. Germline V gene data show CDR1 as SGHRS and CDR2 as YFSETQ. The chain's CDR3 is CASSLVTGTGNTGELFF. CDR3 bases: TGCGCCAGCAGCTTGGTTACAGGGACAGGGAACACCGGGGAGCTGTTTTTT.

CDR3 amino acids: CSARVQLAGEAYNEQFF. The CDR3 nucleotides read TGCAGTGCTAGAGTCCAACTAGCGGGAGAAGCTTACAATGAGCAGTTCTTC. This chain joins TRBV20-1 and TRBJ2-1; 11 positions match TRBD2. This CDR3 has 17 residues. V lost 1 base, J lost 4 bases, and 9 bases stayed unmatched. Germline CDR1 reads DFQATT; CDR2 reads SNEGSKA (reference sequence).

The genes are TRBV9 and TRBJ2-3, with D hard to call. Trimming pared 0 bases from V and 4 bases from J, leaving 3 bases between. Per germline, CDR1 SGDLS and CDR2 YYNGEE. This CDR3 is 12 amino acids long. Here the CDR3 DNA reads TGTGCCAGCAGCGTAGTCCCAGATACGCAGTATTTT. This codes for CASSVVPDTQYF.

The chain uses TRBV12-3 or TRBV12-4 and TRBJ2-7; 7 bases line up with TRBD1. The length of the CDR3 is 13 residues. V was pared by 3 bases and J by 4 bases, with 3 bases of the junction left unmatched. Here the CDR3 reads CASSLTGIYEQYF. In DNA, the CDR3 is TGTGCCAGCAGTTTGACAGGGATATACGAGCAGTACTTC.